This passage covers 8 T cell receptor beta chains from one sample sequenced in a study of blood T cell repertoires in COVID-19. The protocol was immunoSEQ multiplex PCR, while the TCRdb copy is restricted to in-frame clones and leaves out a portion. Altogether some 170,000 clones are present, about 85% being singletons, with the ten largest covering around 1.1%. Sequencing was done on a sample of peripheral blood. The receptors stem from a man aged 40-55 years with acute or convalescent COVID-19.

V is TRBV19 and J is TRBJ1-3, with D perhaps matching TRBD1 (5 bases). V lost 8 bases, J lost 4 bases, and 9 bases lay in between. This CDR3 is 12 amino acids long. Germline V gives CDR1 LNHDA, CDR2 SQIVND (reference sequence). The CDR3 region is CASSSGGNTIYF. The CDR3, as DNA: TGTGCCAGTTCGTCAGGGGGAAACACCATATATTTT.

The chain links TRBV7-9 to TRBJ2-5; the D gene is possibly TRBD2 (5 bases). The germline CDR1 and CDR2 sequences are SEHNR and FQNEAQ (reference sequence). V shed 6 bases and J shed 4 bases, with 18 bases lying between them. The CDR3 has 15 residues. CDR3 DNA: TGTGCCAGCAGTTCTCGGACTCCCTGGGGAGAGACCCAGTACTTC. Translation: CASSSRTPWGETQYF.

The chain uses TRBV3-1 (or the pseudogene TRBV3-2) and TRBJ2-7; TRBD1 matches at 8 bases. The V and J ends lost 4 bases and 4 bases, in that order; junction bases with no gene match: 6. Germline lookup yields CDR1 LGHDT and CDR2 YNNKEL (reference sequence). This CDR3 spans 14 amino acids. The CDR3 loop reads CASSPGQGTYEQYF. As DNA, the CDR3 is TGTGCCAGCAGCCCCGGACAGGGAACGTACGAGCAGTACTTC.

This chain connects TRBV5-1 to TRBJ2-7; no reliable D call. Germline V gene lookup returns CDR1 SGHRS and CDR2 YFSETQ. The ends were cut back, 6 bases at V and 0 bases at J, with 13 bases in the middle. The CDR3 loop spans 14 amino acids. CDR3 coding DNA: TGCGCCAGCATGACTCAACCGGGCTCCTACGAGCAGTACTTC. This translates into CASMTQPGSYEQYF.

This clone was seen more than once but under ten times. The chain links TRBV28 to TRBJ1-3; maybe TRBD1 (5 bases). Germline assignment: CDR1 MDHEN and CDR2 SYDVKM. The CDR3 has 11 residues. Trimming pared 10 bases from V and 16 bases from J, leaving 20 bases between. CDR3 DNA: TGTGCCACCAAGGGTCCCTACAGGTCCTATTTT. Its translation is CATKGPYRSYF.

The chain links TRBV5-1 to TRBJ2-3, with 9 bases fitting TRBD1. Germline CDR1 reads SGHRS; CDR2 reads YFSETQ. CDR3 length: 15 residues. V dropped 6 bases and J dropped 8; count of bases not matched to a gene: 13. The CDR3 reads CASILRTGAEGTQYF. Written as DNA, the CDR3 is TGCGCCAGCATCCTGCGGACAGGGGCAGAGGGTACGCAGTATTTT.

This clone was recorded only once. This chain links TRBV7-6 with TRBJ2-1; TRBD2 aligns across 14 bases. CDR1 is SGHVS and CDR2 is FNYEAQ in the germline V gene. The CDR3 runs 17 residues. The J segment lost 8 bases and the V segment lost 2 bases, leaving 8 bases of the junction unmatched. The CDR3, as DNA: TGTGCCAGCAGCTTACCCTTAAGGACTAGCGGGGGGCATGAGCAGTTCTTC. This sequence encodes CASSLPLRTSGGHEQFF.

This sequence joins TRBV5-4 and TRBJ2-7; 12 bases are shared with TRBD2. V was pared by 4 bases and J by 6 bases, with 8 bases of the junction left unmatched. This CDR3 region has 15 residues. Per the germline V gene, CDR1 is SGHNT and CDR2 is YYREEE (reference sequence). CDR3 bases: TGTGCCAGCAGCCGATGGACTAGCGGGGTATCCGAGCAGTACTTC. Its protein is CASSRWTSGVSEQYF.